This TCR beta chain is from a study of blood T cells in healthy people across ages. Using a J-beta primer mix together with a sample-barcoded 5' primer, a second PCR was run for roughly 7 to 11 cycles. Tagging of each cDNA molecule was performed by a template-switch adaptor with 12 random nucleotides. Each CDR3 protein is one row after TCRdb ran MiXCR on the 5' RACE reads. The sample lists roughly 800,000 distinct CDR3 sequences; more than 45% were seen once. This CDR3 region has 12 residues. From germline, CDR1 is SEHNR and CDR2 FQNEAQ (reference sequence). Of note for this clonotype: Its antigen is not known.

Overall study findings and caveats: Observed TCR beta diversity showed a strong correlation with the percentage of naive T cells as measured by flow cytometry.

V usage is TRBV7-9 and J usage is TRBJ2-1; D gene unclear. TRBJ2-7 matches the DNA end more closely, so the J call is doubtful. Sample: blood. The sequence derives from a man aged 25 to 45 in good health. CDR3 protein: CASSRMEGEQYF. The CDR3, as DNA: TGTGCCAGCAGCCGTATGGAAGGCGAGCAGTACTTC.